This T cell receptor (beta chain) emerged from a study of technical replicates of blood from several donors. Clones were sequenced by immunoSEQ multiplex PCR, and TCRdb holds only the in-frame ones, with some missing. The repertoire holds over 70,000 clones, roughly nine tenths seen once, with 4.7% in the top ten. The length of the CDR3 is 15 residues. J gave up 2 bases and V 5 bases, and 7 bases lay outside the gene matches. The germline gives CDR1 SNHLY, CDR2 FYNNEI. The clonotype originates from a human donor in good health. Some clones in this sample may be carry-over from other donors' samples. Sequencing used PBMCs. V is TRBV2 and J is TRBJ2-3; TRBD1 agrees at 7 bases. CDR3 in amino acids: CASSFRDRNTDTQYF. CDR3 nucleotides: TGTGCCAGCAGTTTCCGGGACAGAAACACAGATACGCAGTATTTT.